The 25 T cell receptor beta chains listed next were all sequenced from one sample in a study of T-cell memory formation after mild COVID-19. One entry per CDR3 protein results from TCRdb running MiXCR on the 5' RACE reads. The sample contains 290,000 or so distinct CDR3 sequences, roughly a fifth of which appear only once. The sample consisted of PBMCs or a T cell subset sorted from them (not recorded which). The receptors here all came from a man aged 18 to 35 who had mild COVID-19 (a few samples of this study predate the infection). Cell type and time point are not known.

The chain combines TRBV30 with TRBJ1-5; D call uncertain. The CDR3 is made up of 13 amino acids. CDR1 GTSNPN and CDR2 SVGIG come from the germline V gene (reference sequence). V gave up 0 bases and J gave up 4 bases, with 7 bases separating them. The CDR3 loop is CAWSVRGNQPQHF. DNA of the CDR3: TGTGCCTGGAGTGTACGGGGTAATCAGCCCCAGCATTTT.

This clonotype has just a few counts. The chain couples TRBV25-1 to TRBJ1-1; 8 bases are shared with TRBD1. The CDR3 runs to 14 residues. Trimming cost V 4 bases and J 4 bases; bases outside gene matches: 5. The germline gives CDR1 MGHDK, CDR2 SYGVNS. The CDR3 DNA is TGTGCCAGCAGTGCGGACAGGGTCGGCACTGAAGCTTTCTTT. Protein product: CASSADRVGTEAFF. The entire variable domain, with the rest obtained from reference TRBV25-1 and TRBJ1-1, is as follows: EADIYQTPRYLVIGTGKKITLECSQTMGHDKMYWYQQDPGMELHLIHYSYGVNSTEKGDLSSESTVSRIRTEHFPLTLESARPSHTSQYLCASSADRVGTEAFFGQGTRLTVV.

This clonotype appeared many times. The chain is built from TRBV12-3 or TRBV12-4 and TRBJ2-1; possibly TRBD1 for D (6 bases). The CDR3 consists of 13 residues. V was cut by 6 bases and J by 6 bases, with 12 bases left in between. DNA for the CDR3: TGTGCCAGCAGCCCTGGGACAATCAATGAGCAGTTCTTC. Translation: CASSPGTINEQFF.

CDR3 nucleotides: TGCGCCAGCAGCCGCGACAGGGGGCAGGGCAGAGAGCAGTACTTC. Translating it yields CASSRDRGQGREQYF. The chain links TRBV4-3 to TRBJ2-7; TRBD1 matches 10 bases. This CDR3 comprises 15 residues. V was clipped by 4 bases and J by 7 bases; unmatched bases: 10. Germline V gene data show CDR1 as LGHNA and CDR2 as YSLEER.

This chain links TRBV5-1 with TRBJ2-3; TRBD2 matches 7 bases. V shed 0 bases, J shed 6 bases, and the junction held 10 bases outside the gene matches. Germline CDR1 reads SGHRS; CDR2 reads YFSETQ. The CDR3 is 16 amino acids. The CDR3 is CASSLEWKGGQDTQYF. In DNA form, the CDR3 reads TGCGCCAGCAGCTTGGAATGGAAGGGAGGGCAGGATACGCAGTATTTT.

The chain uses TRBV7-2 and TRBJ2-7; D gene ambiguous. The CDR3 has 14 amino acids. V shed 4 bases and J shed 0 bases, with 10 bases lying between them. The germline gives CDR1 SGHTA, CDR2 FQGNSA. The DNA for the CDR3 is TGTGCCAGCAGCTCCGACTCAAGCTCCTACGAGCAGTACTTC. Protein: CASSSDSSSYEQYF.

The chain is built from TRBV4-3 and TRBJ1-3; unclear D gene. Germline V gene data show CDR1 as LGHNA and CDR2 as YSLEER. V lost 0 bases, J lost 5 bases, and 8 bases lay in between. The CDR3 consists of 14 residues. CDR3 sequence reads: CASSQDNQRNTIYF. The CDR3 region has the DNA TGCGCCAGCAGCCAAGATAACCAAAGAAACACCATATATTTT.

This clonotype was picked up a small number of times. The V gene is TRBV28, the J gene TRBJ1-1, with D hard to call. This CDR3 contains 12 residues. V gave up 1 base and J gave up 8 bases, with 8 bases separating them. Germline V CDR1 and CDR2: MDHEN, SYDVKM. The CDR3 loop reads CASSLSADEAFF. CDR3 DNA sequence: TGTGCCAGCAGTTTATCGGCAGACGAAGCTTTCTTT.

The chain is built from TRBV27 and TRBJ1-1, with 9 bases that match TRBD1. Trimming at V came to 3 bases and at J to 5 bases, leaving 7 bases not matched to a gene. The CDR3 length is 15 residues. Per the germline V gene, CDR1 is MNHEY and CDR2 is SMNVEV (reference sequence). The CDR3 loop is CASSFGGQGWTEAFF. CDR3 coding DNA: TGTGCCAGCAGTTTCGGGGGACAGGGATGGACTGAAGCTTTCTTT.

This clonotype has more than one count but fewer than ten. This rearrangement joins TRBV10-1 to TRBJ2-1; D is possibly TRBD1 (6 bases). CDR3 length: 16 residues. With 5 bases removed from V and 2 bases from J, the gap between germline ends came to 16 bases. Germline values: CDR1 WNHNN, CDR2 SYGVQD (reference sequence). CDR3 bases: TGCGCCAGCAGTCTCGCTTTGGACAGACCCTACAATGAGCAGTTCTTC. It codes for CASSLALDRPYNEQFF.

This clonotype was counted between two and nine times. The chain combines TRBV7-3 with TRBJ2-3; 8 nucleotides agree with TRBD2. V shed 5 bases, J shed 0 bases, and the junction held 4 bases outside the gene matches. The CDR3 is 15 amino acids. CDR1 and CDR2 from the germline V gene are SGHTA and FQGTGA. The CDR3 DNA reads as TGTGCCAGCAGCCGGGGGGGTACTAGCACAGATACGCAGTATTTT. Translating gives CASSRGGTSTDTQYF.

This clonotype turned up a few times. This chain uses TRBV11-2 with TRBJ2-2; D is uncertain. Germline V lookup: CDR1 SGHAT, CDR2 FQNNGV. The length of the CDR3 is 13 residues. Trimming removed 4 bases from V and 4 bases from J, with 7 bases in between. CDR3 sequence: CASSSELTGELFF. Written as DNA, the CDR3 is TGTGCCAGCAGCTCCGAACTCACCGGGGAGCTGTTTTTT.

This clonotype was picked up a small number of times. V is TRBV4-3 and J is TRBJ1-2; D not resolved. The V gene's germline CDR1 is LGHNA and CDR2 YSLEER. This CDR3 has 16 residues. V lost 0 bases, J lost 4 bases, and 15 bases lay in between. The CDR3 sequence is CASSQDLPGPTYGYTF. Here the CDR3 DNA reads TGCGCCAGCAGCCAAGATTTACCAGGTCCCACCTATGGCTACACCTTC.

This chain links TRBV5-1 with TRBJ1-6; D is undetermined. This CDR3 comprises 14 residues. CDR1 SGHRS and CDR2 YFSETQ come from the germline V gene. Deletions cut 7 bases from V and 7 bases from J, with 15 bases between. The CDR3 DNA is TGCGCCAGCCGCCATAGCGGGGAAAATTCACCCCTCCACTTT. Its protein is CASRHSGENSPLHF.

The chain has TRBV29-1 and TRBJ1-1; perhaps TRBD1 as D (5 bases). The CDR3 contains 12 residues. V was cut by 6 bases and J by 3 bases, with 11 bases left in between. The germline gives CDR1 SQVTM, CDR2 ANQGSEA. The CDR3 sequence is CSVVDSHTEAFF. Here the CDR3 DNA reads TGCAGCGTAGTTGACAGTCACACTGAAGCTTTCTTT. The variable domain in full, with the rest retrieved from reference TRBV29-1 and TRBJ1-1, is SAVISQKPSRDICQRGTSLTIQCQVDSQVTMMFWYRQQPGQSLTLIATANQGSEATYESGFVIDKFPISRPNLTFSTLTVSNMSPEDSSIYLCSVVDSHTEAFFGQGTRLTVV.

This sequence joins TRBV5-1 and TRBJ1-5; D is unresolved. Trimming cost V 2 bases and J 5 bases, with 8 bases left between them. The CDR3 runs to 13 residues. Germline V gives CDR1 SGHRS, CDR2 YFSETQ. The CDR3 loop is CASSLYGDQPQHF. In DNA, the CDR3 is TGCGCCAGCAGCTTATATGGGGATCAGCCCCAGCATTTT.

In this sample, this clonotype turned up a few times. The rearrangement uses TRBV7-8 and TRBJ2-3, with D maybe TRBD1 (6 bases). The CDR3 totals 15 residues. Germline CDR1 is SGHVS and CDR2 is FQNEAQ. V shed 5 bases and J shed 4 bases, with 16 bases lying between them. Here the CDR3 DNA reads TGTGCCAGCAGCCCGCAGGGGAATGTAGCAGATACGCAGTATTTT. Its protein is CASSPQGNVADTQYF.

This clonotype was found many times. CDR3 in DNA: TGTGCCAGCAGCCAAGATAGGGGGGGGGTCTACAATGAGCAGTTCTTC. Translation: CASSQDRGGVYNEQFF. V usage is TRBV4-2 and J usage is TRBJ2-1, with a weak D call TRBD2 (7 bases). Trimming stripped 0 bases from V and 3 bases from J, with 12 bases between. Germline values: CDR1 LGHNA, CDR2 YNFKEQ. The CDR3 is 16 residues long.

V gene TRBV5-1 combines with J gene TRBJ1-2; 7 bases match TRBD1. Germline CDR1 reads SGHRS; CDR2 reads YFSETQ. With 2 bases clipped from V and 5 bases from J, the junction kept 9 bases outside the gene matches. This CDR3 contains 15 residues. This chain's CDR3 is CASSFDRALVYGYTF. In nucleotides, the CDR3 is TGCGCCAGCAGCTTTGACAGGGCCTTGGTTTATGGCTACACCTTC.

The CDR3 protein is CASSQAYRGGEQYV. Written as DNA, the CDR3 is TGCGCCAGCAGCCAAGCGTACAGGGGAGGGGAGCAGTACGTC. The chain carries TRBV4-3 and TRBJ2-7, with D perhaps matching TRBD1 or TRBD2 (7 bases each). The CDR3 contains 14 residues. Trimming cost V 1 base and J 7 bases, with 14 bases left between them. The germline CDR1 and CDR2 sequences are LGHNA and YSLEER.

The chain employs TRBV7-2 and TRBJ1-5, with TRBD1 as a possible D gene (5 bases). Trimming stripped 3 bases from V and 7 bases from J, with 10 bases between. CDR1 is SGHTA, CDR2 FQGNSA, per germline. CDR3 size: 13 residues. This CDR3 is CASSFRASQPQHF. Written as DNA, the CDR3 is TGTGCCAGCAGCTTCAGGGCTTCCCAGCCCCAGCATTTT.

In this sample, this clonotype turned up a few times. The chain carries TRBV6-2 or TRBV6-3 and TRBJ1-1; 9 bases agree with TRBD1. The CDR3 has 14 amino acids. The germline CDR1 and CDR2 sequences are MNHEY and SVGEGT. V lost 7 bases and J lost 4; bases outside the gene matches: 7. In DNA, the CDR3 is TGTGCCAGCACCCCGACAGGGGGTGTCACTGAAGCTTTCTTT. It codes for CASTPTGGVTEAFF.

The chain carries TRBV11-1 and TRBJ2-7; D may correspond to TRBD1 or TRBD2 (5 bases each). CDR3 length: 13 amino acids. Trimming pared 3 bases from V and 6 bases from J, leaving 12 bases between. Germline loops: CDR1 SGHAT, CDR2 FQDESV (reference sequence). The CDR3 sequence: CASSFQGPVEQYF. CDR3 bases: TGTGCCAGCAGCTTCCAGGGACCCGTCGAGCAGTACTTC.

The J gene is TRBJ1-2, the V gene TRBV5-1; 11 bases align to TRBD1. Germline V gene lookup returns CDR1 SGHRS and CDR2 YFSETQ. The V segment lost 7 bases and the J segment 7 bases; nucleotides outside the gene matches: 3. This CDR3 spans 12 amino acids. The CDR3 DNA reads TGCGCCAGCGGACAGGGGGCGCGTGGCTACACCTTC. This codes for CASGQGARGYTF.

This sequence joins TRBV9 and TRBJ2-3; D is undetermined. Trimming pared 1 base from V and 0 bases from J, leaving 9 bases between. Germline-derived CDR1 and CDR2 are SGDLS and YYNGEE. This CDR3 comprises 15 residues. The chain's CDR3 is CASSVLVGSTDTQYF. CDR3 DNA sequence: TGTGCCAGCAGCGTATTGGTGGGAAGCACAGATACGCAGTATTTT. Looking up the rest from reference TRBV9 and TRBJ2-3 gives the full variable domain: DSGVTQTPKHLITATGQRVTLRCSPRSGDLSVYWYQQSLDQGLQFLIQYYNGEERAKGNILERFSAQQFPDLHSELNLSSLELGDSALYFCASSVLVGSTDTQYFGPGTRLTVL.